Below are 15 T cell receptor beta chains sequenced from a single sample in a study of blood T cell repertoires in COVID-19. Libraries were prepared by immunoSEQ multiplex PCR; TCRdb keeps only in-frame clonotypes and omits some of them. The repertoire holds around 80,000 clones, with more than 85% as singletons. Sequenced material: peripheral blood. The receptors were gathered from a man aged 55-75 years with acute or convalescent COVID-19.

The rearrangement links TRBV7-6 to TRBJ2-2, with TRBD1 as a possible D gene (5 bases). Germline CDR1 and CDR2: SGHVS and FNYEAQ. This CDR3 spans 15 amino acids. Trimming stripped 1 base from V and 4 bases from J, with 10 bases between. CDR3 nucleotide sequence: TGTGCCAGCAGCTTAGAGGCAGGGTTCACCGGGGAGCTGTTTTTT. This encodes CASSLEAGFTGELFF.

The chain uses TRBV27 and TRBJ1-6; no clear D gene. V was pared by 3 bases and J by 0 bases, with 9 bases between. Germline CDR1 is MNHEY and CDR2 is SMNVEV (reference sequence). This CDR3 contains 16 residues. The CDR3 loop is CASSLMRSSYNSPLHF. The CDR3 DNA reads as TGTGCCAGCAGTTTGATGAGAAGCTCCTATAATTCACCCCTCCACTTT.

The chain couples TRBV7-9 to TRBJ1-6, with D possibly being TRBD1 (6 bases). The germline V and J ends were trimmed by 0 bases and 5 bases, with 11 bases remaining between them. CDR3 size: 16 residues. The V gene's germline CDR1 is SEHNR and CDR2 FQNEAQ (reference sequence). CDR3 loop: CASSLARGQDNSPLHF. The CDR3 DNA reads TGTGCCAGCAGCTTAGCGAGGGGACAAGATAATTCACCCCTCCACTTT.

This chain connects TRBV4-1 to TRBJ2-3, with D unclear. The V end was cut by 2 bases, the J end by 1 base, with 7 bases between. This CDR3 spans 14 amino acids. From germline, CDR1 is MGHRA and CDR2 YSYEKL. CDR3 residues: CASSQYAGTDTQYF. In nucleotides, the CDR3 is TGCGCCAGCAGCCAATACGCGGGCACAGATACGCAGTATTTT.

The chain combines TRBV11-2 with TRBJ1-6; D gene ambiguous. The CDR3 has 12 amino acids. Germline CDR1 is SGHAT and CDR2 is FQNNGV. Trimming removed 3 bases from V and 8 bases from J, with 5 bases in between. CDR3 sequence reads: CASSLSDSPLHF. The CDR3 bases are TGTGCCAGCAGCTTGAGTGATTCACCCCTCCACTTT.

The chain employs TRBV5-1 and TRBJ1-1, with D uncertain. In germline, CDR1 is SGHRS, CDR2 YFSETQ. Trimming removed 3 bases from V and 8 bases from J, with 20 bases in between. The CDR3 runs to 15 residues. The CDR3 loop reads CASSSPDERLPEAFF. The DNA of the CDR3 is TGCGCCAGCAGCTCCCCAGACGAGAGGTTGCCCGAAGCTTTCTTT.

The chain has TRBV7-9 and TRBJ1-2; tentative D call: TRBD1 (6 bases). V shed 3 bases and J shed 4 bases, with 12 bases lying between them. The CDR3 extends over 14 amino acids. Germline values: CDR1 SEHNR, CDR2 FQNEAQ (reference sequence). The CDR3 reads CASSFGGLSYGYTF. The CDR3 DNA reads TGTGCCAGCAGCTTCGGGGGGCTGAGCTATGGCTACACCTTC.

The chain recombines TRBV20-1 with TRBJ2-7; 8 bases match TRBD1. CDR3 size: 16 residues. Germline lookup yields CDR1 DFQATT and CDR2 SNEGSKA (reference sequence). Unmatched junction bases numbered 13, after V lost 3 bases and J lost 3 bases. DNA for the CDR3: TGCAGTGCTAGTTATCCCGGACAGGGTATTGGCTACGAGCAGTACTTC. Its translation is CSASYPGQGIGYEQYF.

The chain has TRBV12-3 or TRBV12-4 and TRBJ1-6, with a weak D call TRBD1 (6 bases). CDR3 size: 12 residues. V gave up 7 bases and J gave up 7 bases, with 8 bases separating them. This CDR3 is CASTGQNSPLHF. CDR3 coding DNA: TGTGCCAGCACCGGACAGAATTCACCCCTCCACTTT.

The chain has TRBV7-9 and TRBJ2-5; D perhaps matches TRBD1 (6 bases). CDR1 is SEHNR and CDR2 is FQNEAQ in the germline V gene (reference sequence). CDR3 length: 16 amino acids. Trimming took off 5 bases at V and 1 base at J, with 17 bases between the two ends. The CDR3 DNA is TGTGCCAGCAGCCCATGGACAGCTGTACGCCAAGAGACCCAGTACTTC. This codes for CASSPWTAVRQETQYF.

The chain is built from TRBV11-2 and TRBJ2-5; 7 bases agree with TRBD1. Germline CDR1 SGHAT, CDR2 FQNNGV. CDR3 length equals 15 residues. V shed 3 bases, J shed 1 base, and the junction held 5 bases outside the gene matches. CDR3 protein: CASSLRQGSQETQYF. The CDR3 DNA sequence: TGTGCCAGCAGCTTGCGACAGGGAAGCCAAGAGACCCAGTACTTC.

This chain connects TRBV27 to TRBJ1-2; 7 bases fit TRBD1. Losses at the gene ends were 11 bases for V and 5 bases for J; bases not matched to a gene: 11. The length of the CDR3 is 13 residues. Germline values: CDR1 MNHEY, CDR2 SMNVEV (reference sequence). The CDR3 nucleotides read TGTGCCGGAAGATGTCAGGGGGTATATGGCTACACCTTC. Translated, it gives CAGRCQGVYGYTF.

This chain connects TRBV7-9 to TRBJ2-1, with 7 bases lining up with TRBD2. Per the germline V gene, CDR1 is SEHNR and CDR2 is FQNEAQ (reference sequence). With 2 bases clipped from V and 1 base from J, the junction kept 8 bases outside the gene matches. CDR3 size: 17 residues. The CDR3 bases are TGTGCCAGCAGCTTAAGGAGACTAGCTTCTTCCTACAATGAGCAGTTCTTC. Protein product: CASSLRRLASSYNEQFF.

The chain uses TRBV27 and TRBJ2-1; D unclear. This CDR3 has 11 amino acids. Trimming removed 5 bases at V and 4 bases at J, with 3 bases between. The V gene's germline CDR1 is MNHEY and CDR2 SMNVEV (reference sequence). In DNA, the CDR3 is TGTGCCAGCAGTCAATACAATGAGCAGTTCTTC. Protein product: CASSQYNEQFF.

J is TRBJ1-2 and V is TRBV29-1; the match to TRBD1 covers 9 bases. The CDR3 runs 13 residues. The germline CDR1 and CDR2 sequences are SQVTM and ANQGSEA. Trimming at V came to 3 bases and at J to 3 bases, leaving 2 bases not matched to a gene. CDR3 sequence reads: CSVDDRGDYGYTF. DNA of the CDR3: TGCAGCGTTGACGACAGGGGGGACTATGGCTACACCTTC.